Listed below are T cell receptor beta chains from one sample, sequenced in a study of shared T cell receptors in the human thymus. Measured with immunoSEQ multiplex PCR; TCRdb has only the in-frame clones, and not every one. The sample yields hundreds of thousands of clones, around 87% seen once. These same data were also listed under a study on human thymus T cells.

The sequenced sample was thymocytes. These receptors came from a boy less than two years old with a congenital heart defect. The CDR3 runs from the conserved cysteine through the conserved F or W. The order of the fields is V gene, J gene, CDR3 protein.

V: TRBV4-3; J: NA; CDR3: CASSQAHRGKGYEQYF
V: TRBV28; J: TRBJ1-1; CDR3: CASSLVPTGPLNTEAFF
V: TRBV19; J: TRBJ1-4; CDR3: CASSIGVDTDEKLFF
V: TRBV29-1; J: TRBJ2-1; CDR3: CSVGNRGAYNEQFF
V: TRBV29-1; J: TRBJ2-1; CDR3: CSVEGRETNEQFF
V: TRBV7-2; J: TRBJ2-5; CDR3: CASSLAPIQETQYF
V: TRBV6-5; J: TRBJ1-6; CDR3: CASSSGRDTYNSPLHF
V: TRBV4-3; J: TRBJ1-5; CDR3: CASSQVAAGNQPQHF
V: TRBV4-3; J: TRBJ2-5; CDR3: CASSQDWRETQYF
V: TRBV27; J: TRBJ2-7; CDR3: CASRSGGAYEQYF
V: TRBV5-4; J: TRBJ1-1; CDR3: CASSPSQGARTEAFF
V: TRBV14; J: TRBJ2-5; CDR3: CASSQGNLPGTTETQYF
V: TRBV6-1; J: TRBJ1-2; CDR3: CALREGANYGYTF
V: TRBV28; J: TRBJ1-6; CDR3: CASSMGGNSPLHF
V: TRBV4-3; J: TRBJ2-2; CDR3: CASSQAQGAGELFF
V: TRBV28; J: TRBJ1-2; CDR3: CASSLCRIKQGALGGYTF
V: TRBV7-2; J: TRBJ2-7; CDR3: CASSLVKTGYSYEQYF
V: TRBV14; J: TRBJ1-6; CDR3: CASSLTGQGESPLHF
V: TRBV7-9; J: TRBJ2-3; CDR3: CASSSYLMADTQYF
V: TRBV5-1; J: TRBJ2-1; CDR3: CASSSGLAGGLEQFF
V: TRBV25-1; J: TRBJ1-1; CDR3: CASNRAGQFTEAFF
V: TRBV30; J: TRBJ1-2; CDR3: CAWSVLGGRGYGYTF
V: TRBV11-2; J: TRBJ2-4; CDR3: CASSLERLAGVSKNIQYF
V: TRBV7-2; J: TRBJ2-7; CDR3: CASSAYRETYEQYF
V: TRBV5-6; J: TRBJ1-3; CDR3: CASSSGGGQPASSGNTIYF
V: TRBV6-4; J: TRBJ2-2; CDR3: CASRSSGELFF
V: TRBV30; J: TRBJ2-7; CDR3: CAWSFPGLAGTYEQYF
V: TRBV29-1; J: TRBJ1-3; CDR3: CSVEKETGADSGNTIYF
V: TRBV4-2; J: TRBJ2-5; CDR3: CASSHGEAGGPKTQYF
V: TRBV7-9; J: TRBJ1-6; CDR3: CASSDTGGLHF
V: TRBV29-1; J: TRBJ2-7; CDR3: CSVAPLNGLAGEQYF
V: TRBV23-1; J: TRBJ1-5; CDR3: CASPSRGQADQPQHF
V: TRBV7-9; J: TRBJ2-1; CDR3: CASSLVERSYNEQFF
V: TRBV27; J: TRBJ1-2; CDR3: CASSQGKNYGYTF
V: TRBV14; J: TRBJ2-3; CDR3: CASSQDPLAATDTQYF
V: TRBV5-4; J: TRBJ1-2; CDR3: CASSALGTGAFDGYTF
V: TRBV5-1; J: TRBJ2-7; CDR3: CASSPLAGVSEQYF
V: TRBV25-1; J: TRBJ2-1; CDR3: CASRAGGCSSYNEQFF
V: TRBV12-5; J: TRBJ1-1; CDR3: CASGLVPDSTEAFF
V: TRBV23-1; J: TRBJ2-7; CDR3: CASSQLTGVEQYF
V: TRBV30; J: TRBJ1-1; CDR3: CAWSVNTTEAFF
V: TRBV4-3; J: TRBJ1-6; CDR3: CASSQDLPVNSPLHF
V: TRBV7-2; J: TRBJ2-7; CDR3: CASSPKVADISSYEQYF
V: TRBV9; J: TRBJ2-5; CDR3: CASSVDDFQETQYF
V: TRBV6-1; J: TRBJ2-1; CDR3: CASTETGRTYNEQFF